What follows are 29 T cell receptor beta chains derived from one specimen sequenced in a study of T cells in Graves' hyperthyroidism and ophthalmopathy (dated by TCRdb to between 2018 and 2021). The method was multiplex PCR. Sequencing was performed on an Illumina HiSeq 2000. Amplification of TCR beta CDR3 regions was carried out from RNA transcripts. For the first round of RT-PCR on the TCR CDR3, the HTBI primer set was used together with the Qiagen OneStep RT-PCR kit. Clones were called with MiXCR by TCRdb after fastp trimmed the public reads at Q25, and only in-frame beta chains were retained. Merged by CDR3 protein, the rows form single entries marked with the most common genes and DNA. In all, the sample holds a few hundred thousand distinct CDR3 sequences, and about a sixth of those were seen once. The ten largest clones represent around 52% of the sample. The material sequenced was blood. These receptors were taken from a woman aged 45 to 65 with Graves' hyperthyroidism.

V is TRBV28 and J is TRBJ2-3; TRBD1 might be the D (6 bases). The CDR3 extends over 15 amino acids. CDR1 and CDR2 (germline): MDHEN, SYDVKM. V lost 6 bases and J 5 bases, leaving 18 bases between the germline ends. CDR3 region: CASSSTWDNQDTQYF. The CDR3 DNA reads as TGTGCCAGCAGCTCTACCTGGGACAACCAAGATACGCAGTATTTT.

This clonotype was seen many times. This chain uses TRBV7-3 with TRBJ1-1, with a possible D match to TRBD1 (5 bases). V was shortened by 5 bases and J by 4 bases, with 11 bases between the two germline ends. Germline CDR1 SGHTA, CDR2 FQGTGA. The CDR3 contains 13 residues. CDR3 nucleotide sequence: TGTGCCAGCAGCCTCGGGACTCGCACTGAAGCTTTCTTT. This translates into CASSLGTRTEAFF.

This rearrangement joins TRBV18 to TRBJ2-7, with D perhaps TRBD1 or TRBD2 (5 bases each). The V gene lost 3 bases and the J gene lost 2 bases, with 14 bases spanning the gap. The CDR3 consists of 15 residues. Germline V gene lookup returns CDR1 KGHSH and CDR2 LQKENI. CDR3 in amino acids: CASSPGARSTYEQYF. DNA of the CDR3: TGTGCCAGCTCACCCGGGGCCAGGAGCACCTACGAGCAGTACTTC.

The chain recombines TRBV27 with TRBJ2-7, with TRBD1 matching 8 bases. The CDR3 runs to 15 residues. V gave up 7 bases and J gave up 6 bases; unmatched junction bases: 14. The germline V gene encodes CDR1 MNHEY and CDR2 SMNVEV (reference sequence). CDR3 nucleotides: TGTGCCAGCAATCCATATGGACAGGGAGGAGGCGAGCAGTACTTC. It encodes CASNPYGQGGGEQYF.

This clonotype was picked up many times. The V gene is TRBV27, the J gene TRBJ2-5; 8 nucleotides line up with TRBD2. With 5 bases clipped from V and 4 bases from J, the junction kept 0 bases outside the gene matches. CDR3 size: 12 residues. Germline V gene lookup returns CDR1 MNHEY and CDR2 SMNVEV (reference sequence). The DNA for the CDR3 is TGTGCCAGCAGTCTAGCGGGAGAGACCCAGTACTTC. It translates to CASSLAGETQYF.

Concerning this clonotype itself: It may be a read error: a sequence one base away is much more abundant. The rearrangement joins TRBV27 to TRBJ1-6; D gene ambiguous. The CDR3 spans 16 residues. CDR1 and CDR2 from the germline V gene are MNHEY and SMNVEV (reference sequence). The CDR3 here is CASSFWPGSCNSPLHF. The CDR3, as DNA: TGTGCCAGCAGTTTCTGGCCAGGATCCTGTAATTCACCCCTCCACTTT.

This clonotype was recorded a few times. This rearrangement joins TRBV2 to TRBJ1-6, with TRBD1 matching 7 bases. The CDR3 length is 12 residues. V lost 9 bases, J lost 7 bases, and 3 bases stayed unmatched. Germline assignment: CDR1 SNHLY and CDR2 FYNNEI. CDR3 amino acids: CARTGKNSPLHF. CDR3 DNA sequence: TGTGCCAGGACAGGGAAGAATTCACCCCTCCACTTT. Supplemented by reference TRBV2 and TRBJ1-6, the full variable domain reads EPEVTQTPSHQVTQMGQEVILRCVPISNHLYFYWYRQILGQKVEFLVSFYNNEISEKSEIFDDQFSVERPDGSNFTLKIRSTKLEDSAMYFCARTGKNSPLHFGNGTRLTVT.

The chain carries TRBV30 and TRBJ2-5; D is unclear. This CDR3 has 13 amino acids. Germline V gene sequence: CDR1 GTSNPN, CDR2 SVGIG (reference sequence). The V end lost 0 bases, the J end lost 5 bases, and 10 bases lay between the germline ends. This CDR3 reads CAWSVNGWETQYF. The CDR3 bases are TGTGCCTGGAGTGTAAACGGGTGGGAGACCCAGTACTTC.

At least ten counts were recorded for this clonotype. The CDR3 nucleotides read TGCAGTGCCAGGACAGGGTATACTGAAGCTTTCTTT. This sequence encodes CSARTGYTEAFF. The J gene is TRBJ1-1, the V gene TRBV20-1, with TRBD1 identical over 8 bases. The CDR3 has 12 residues. V trimming: 6 bases; J trimming: 5 bases; junction bases outside the gene matches: 5. CDR1 and CDR2 (germline): DFQATT, SNEGSKA (reference sequence).

The V gene is TRBV6-1, the J gene TRBJ1-1; tentatively, D is TRBD1 (6 bases). The CDR3 spans 13 residues. Trimming pared 5 bases from V and 10 bases from J, leaving 17 bases between. Germline assignment: CDR1 MNHNS and CDR2 SASEGT. CDR3 bases: TGTGCCAGCAGTTTTGAAATAGGAGGGGGAGCTTTCTTT. Residues: CASSFEIGGGAFF.

This clonotype has ten or more counts. J is TRBJ1-5 and V is TRBV11-2; D uncertain. This CDR3 has 15 amino acids. The V gene lost 5 bases and the J gene lost 5 bases, with 16 bases spanning the gap. Looked up from germline, CDR1 is SGHAT and CDR2 is FQNNGV. For the CDR3, the DNA is TGTGCCAGCAGCCACGGGATTCCTGGCGATCAGCCCCAGCATTTT. It yields the protein CASSHGIPGDQPQHF.

This sequence joins TRBV19 and TRBJ1-5; D is perhaps TRBD1 (5 bases). The germline gives CDR1 LNHDA, CDR2 SQIVND (reference sequence). The CDR3 totals 16 residues. Trimming stripped 2 bases from V and 1 base from J, with 12 bases between. The chain's CDR3 is CASSIMGELSNQPQHF. The CDR3 nucleotides read TGTGCCAGTAGTATAATGGGGGAATTAAGCAATCAGCCCCAGCATTTT.

The DNA for the CDR3 is TGTGCCAGCAGCCAGCGGGACAGGGGATTTAATGAGCAGTTCTTC. This translates into CASSQRDRGFNEQFF. The chain has TRBV14 and TRBJ2-1; 10 positions agree with TRBD1. V lost 3 bases to trimming and J lost 7 bases; unmatched junction nucleotides: 6. The CDR3 loop spans 15 amino acids. Germline V lookup: CDR1 SGHDN, CDR2 FVKESK.

In regard to this clonotype: Since a much larger clone is just one base distant, this may be a read error. The chain has TRBV7-8 and TRBJ2-5; D possibly corresponds to TRBD1 (5 bases). Germline CDR1 is SGHVS and CDR2 is FQNEAQ. Trimming stripped 5 bases from V and 12 bases from J, with 16 bases between. The CDR3 covers 12 residues. The CDR3 sequence: CASSPNSQTEYF. The CDR3 bases are TGTGCCAGCAGCCCAAATTCACAGACAGAGTACTTC.

This clonotype has ten or more counts. The chain combines TRBV13 with TRBJ2-7; 16 bases agree with TRBD2. This CDR3 contains 19 residues. Germline CDR1 and CDR2: PRHDT and FYEKMQ (reference sequence). J lost 3 bases, V lost 2 bases, and 10 bases had no gene match. Here the CDR3 reads CASSLSKGLAGGADYEQYF. CDR3 bases: TGTGCCAGCAGCTTATCAAAGGGACTAGCGGGAGGGGCCGACTACGAGCAGTACTTC.

This clonotype occurred many times. This chain connects TRBV5-4 to TRBJ1-6; 11 bases are a match to TRBD1. The CDR3 has 16 amino acids. The germline gives CDR1 SGHNT, CDR2 YYREEE (reference sequence). After removal of 4 bases from V and 5 bases from J, the junction contained 5 bases not matched to a gene. The CDR3 is CASSTGQGANNSPLHF. The CDR3 coding sequence is TGTGCCAGCAGCACCGGACAGGGGGCAAATAATTCACCCCTCCACTTT.

The chain joins TRBV29-1 to TRBJ2-7, with D hard to call. This CDR3 comprises 12 residues. Trimming removed 4 bases at V and 3 bases at J, with 10 bases between. The germline V gene has CDR1 SQVTM and CDR2 ANQGSEA. CDR3 protein: CSVATPNYEQYF. CDR3 nucleotide sequence: TGCAGCGTTGCCACCCCGAACTACGAGCAGTACTTC.

This clonotype showed up many times. The chain carries TRBV11-2 and TRBJ2-1; tentatively, D is TRBD2 (5 bases). V was clipped by 8 bases and J by 3 bases, with 17 bases between them. This CDR3 spans 15 amino acids. Germline assignment: CDR1 SGHAT and CDR2 FQNNGV. CDR3 sequence: CASANTLGLYNEQFF. The CDR3 DNA is TGTGCCAGCGCTAATACACTAGGTCTCTACAATGAGCAGTTCTTC.

In its sample, this clonotype was seen a few times. The gene calls are TRBV20-1 and TRBJ2-5, with unresolved D. The germline gives CDR1 DFQATT, CDR2 SNEGSKA (reference sequence). The CDR3 covers 12 residues. Trimming removed 3 bases from V and 5 bases from J, with 10 bases in between. CDR3 DNA sequence: TGCAGTGCTAGCGATACGCGGGAGACCCAGTACTTC. Translating it yields CSASDTRETQYF.

This clonotype has a count of ten or more. This rearrangement joins TRBV20-1 to TRBJ2-7; D tentatively reads TRBD1 or TRBD2 (5 bases each). Trimming took off 3 bases at V and 3 bases at J, with 9 bases between the two ends. CDR1 and CDR2 (germline): DFQATT, SNEGSKA (reference sequence). The CDR3 covers 12 residues. For the CDR3, the DNA is TGCAGTGCTAGCCGGGACGGCTACGAGCAGTACTTC. Translated, it gives CSASRDGYEQYF.

This clonotype was counted many times. The chain carries TRBV30 and TRBJ2-1; 9 nucleotides line up with TRBD2. Germline assignment: CDR1 GTSNPN and CDR2 SVGIG (reference sequence). The CDR3 contains 18 residues. J lost 5 bases, V lost 8 bases, and 22 bases had no gene match. The CDR3: CARTPFSGSFERDNEQFF. CDR3 DNA sequence: TGTGCCAGGACCCCATTTAGCGGGAGTTTTGAAAGGGACAATGAGCAGTTCTTC.

This clonotype was detected a few times. The chain recombines TRBV27 with TRBJ2-1, with 7 bases that match TRBD2. The CDR3 covers 16 residues. The V gene's germline CDR1 is MNHEY and CDR2 SMNVEV (reference sequence). V shed 1 base and J 6 bases; nucleotides not matched to a gene: 9. CDR3: CASSLYVAGGSNEQFF. CDR3 bases: TGTGCCAGCAGTTTATACGTAGCGGGCGGTTCCAATGAGCAGTTCTTC.

This clonotype appeared many times. The rearrangement links TRBV6-5 to TRBJ2-3; TRBD2 agrees at 14 bases. Germline V gives CDR1 MNHEY, CDR2 SVGAGI. This CDR3 is built from 17 residues. V trimming: 2 bases; J trimming: 5 bases; junction bases outside the gene matches: 6. For the CDR3, the DNA is TGTGCCAGCAGTTACCGCGGGACTAGCGGGAGTTTAGATACGCAGTATTTT. Its protein is CASSYRGTSGSLDTQYF.

This clonotype was seen only a few times. The V gene is TRBV15, the J gene TRBJ1-1, with 9 nucleotides matching TRBD1. Unmatched junction bases numbered 8, after V lost 4 bases and J lost 2 bases. Germline V lookup: CDR1 LNHNV, CDR2 YYDKDF (reference sequence). The CDR3 contains 16 residues. DNA for the CDR3: TGTGCCACCAGCAATGGGGGACAGGGACACAACACTGAAGCTTTCTTT. Its translation: CATSNGGQGHNTEAFF. Looking up the rest from reference TRBV15 and TRBJ1-1 gives the full variable domain: DAMVIQNPRYQVTQFGKPVTLSCSQTLNHNVMYWYQQKSSQAPKLLFHYYDKDFNNEADTPDNFQSRRPNTSFCFLDIRSPGLGDTAMYLCATSNGGQGHNTEAFFGQGTRLTVV.

This clonotype was seen a few times. The chain has TRBV20-1 and TRBJ2-1; tentatively, D is TRBD2 (5 bases). V lost 6 bases and J lost 2, with 17 bases in between. Looked up from germline, CDR1 is DFQATT and CDR2 is SNEGSKA (reference sequence). The CDR3 has 15 amino acids. Here the CDR3 reads CSARIWGAAYNEQFF. CDR3 nucleotide sequence: TGCAGTGCCCGGATCTGGGGAGCGGCCTACAATGAGCAGTTCTTC.

This clonotype was seen only once. A much larger clone differs from this one at a single base, so this may be a read error. This chain connects TRBV7-6 to TRBJ1-1; maybe TRBD1 (6 bases). Between the trimmed V and J ends, which lost 4 bases and 0 bases, there was a span of 12 bases. Germline-derived CDR1 and CDR2 are SGHVS and FNYEAQ. This CDR3 region has 15 residues. DNA of the CDR3: TGTGCCAGCAGCTCTAGTCCAGGGGTGAACACTGAAGCTTTCTTT. Amino acids: CASSSSPGVNTEAFF.

This clonotype occurred many times. The CDR3 here is CASSFQNTQPQHF. The CDR3 bases are TGTGCCAGCAGCTTCCAAAATACGCAGCCCCAGCATTTT. The chain combines TRBV7-2 with TRBJ1-5, with D hard to call. The V gene's germline CDR1 is SGHTA and CDR2 FQGNSA. Trimming left V 3 bases short and J 7 bases short, with 10 bases between. The CDR3 runs to 13 residues.

For this clonotype: This may stem from a read error, because a much larger clone lies one nucleotide away. Without the conserved terminal phenylalanine or tryptophan, this CDR3 likely stems from a read error. J is TRBJ2-5 and V is TRBV12-3 or TRBV12-4, with TRBD2 identical over 12 bases. This CDR3 has 15 residues. With 5 bases clipped from V and 4 bases from J, the junction kept 5 bases outside the gene matches. The CDR3 region is CASSRTSGTGETQYL. The CDR3 DNA sequence: TGTGCCAGCAGTCGGACTAGCGGGACCGGAGAGACCCAGTACCTC.

The table lists this clonotype with many counts. The CDR3 loop is CSAVRTSGSNEQFF. CDR3 DNA: TGCAGTGCTGTAAGGACTAGCGGGAGCAATGAGCAGTTCTTC. The rearrangement links TRBV20-1 to TRBJ2-1; 13 bases are a match to TRBD2. V lost 5 bases and J lost 6; bases outside the gene matches: 4. The CDR3 is 14 amino acids. Germline V CDR1 and CDR2: DFQATT, SNEGSKA (reference sequence).